The TCR beta chain under discussion was sequenced for a study of regulatory T cells in long-lasting Graves disease. Study-wide background: Patients newly diagnosed with Graves' had been on antithyroid drugs for under 3 months.

Researchers made TCR beta libraries by using iRepertoire HTBI primers and running Arm-PCR on CDR3 regions. TCRdb re-called the multiplex PCR reads through MiXCR, storing one row per CDR3 protein. The sample lists fewer than 650,000 distinct CDR3 sequences; around 15% were seen once. The CDR3 covers 15 residues. The V segment lost 2 bases and the J segment 4 bases; nucleotides outside the gene matches: 3. Germline lookup yields CDR1 DFQATT and CDR2 SNEGSKA (reference sequence). This sample's time point: newly diagnosed GD, antithyroid drugs for less than 3 months. Extracted RNA from PBMCs served as the source of the TCR library. The same sample was also studied in work on T cells in Graves' hyperthyroidism and ophthalmopathy.

The sample in question was peripheral blood mononuclear cells (PBMCs), obtained at new diagnosis, from a patient treated with antithyroid drugs. The sequence came from a man aged 18 to 29 with Graves disease. The J gene is TRBJ2-1, the V gene TRBV20-1; 12 bases line up with TRBD2. CDR3 coding DNA: TGCAGTGCTAGACCTAGCGGGAGGGTTTACAATGAGCAGTTCTTC. Protein: CSARPSGRVYNEQFF.